This TCR beta chain was identified in a study of cytomegalovirus exposure and HLA in healthy donors. Germline V lookup: CDR1 SGHTA, CDR2 FQGNSA. The V gene end was trimmed by 5 bases and the J gene end by 7 bases; junction bases not matched to a gene: 7. The CDR3 runs 13 residues. Only in-frame clones appear in the TCRdb table, and some are missing; sequencing was by immunoSEQ multiplex PCR. The data contain approximately 230,000 clones, more than 75% of them singletons. J is TRBJ2-7 and V is TRBV7-2; 8 bases are a match to TRBD1. Sequencing was performed on PBMCs. This TCR was sampled from a man between 18 and 29 years old in good health and CMV-seropositive. CDR3 protein: CASSPGGGMEQYF. CDR3 nucleotides: TGTGCCAGCAGCCCAGGGGGCGGGATGGAGCAGTACTTC.